Listed here are 21 T cell receptor beta chains from one sample, sequenced in a study of T cells after yellow fever vaccination (dated by TCRdb to 2018 to 2020). The receptor library was made with 5' RACE. Sequencing took place on an Illumina HiSeq 2500. The raw public data were reprocessed by TCRdb itself: fastp quality trimming at Q25, MiXCR clonotype calling, in-frame beta chains only. Rows with a matching CDR3 protein are joined into one entry that keeps the most common DNA and genes. The sample profile shows more than 65,000 distinct CDR3 sequences; about an eighth of them were found once. The ten most abundant clones make up around 25% of the sample. The treatment or condition label corresponds to: live attenuated yellow fever vaccine strain. The input for sequencing was CD8+ T cells not binding an NS4B(214-222) dextramer, sorted from PBMCs, taken 21 days after the first yellow fever vaccination. This sample's cell subset or site label indicates: NS4B epitope dextramer-negative CD8 T cells. These receptor sequences come from a young man who received the YFV17D yellow fever vaccine.

The chain uses TRBV4-3 and TRBJ2-3; 8 bases are shared with TRBD2. The CDR3 has 18 residues. The J segment lost 4 bases and the V segment lost 1 base, leaving 13 bases of the junction unmatched. The germline CDR1 and CDR2 sequences are LGHNA and YSLEER. The CDR3 DNA is TGCGCCAGCAGCCAAGGAGCTTTGGGGCGGGGGGCCCCAGATACGCAGTATTTT. Its protein product is CASSQGALGRGAPDTQYF.

This clonotype showed up just a few times. The chain combines TRBV5-1 with TRBJ2-3, with 11 bases matching TRBD2. Germline V gene data show CDR1 as SGHRS and CDR2 as YFSETQ. There are 19 residues in the CDR3. Germline trimming cut 2 bases from V and 1 base from J; bases unmatched to any gene: 12. The CDR3, as DNA: TGCGCCAGCAGCTTCCCCCTAGCGGGGGGCGAATGGGGCACAGATACGCAGTATTTT. Protein sequence: CASSFPLAGGEWGTDTQYF.

V is TRBV7-2 and J is TRBJ2-1; 9 bases fit TRBD2. CDR1 is SGHTA and CDR2 is FQGNSA in the germline V gene. With V trimmed by 0 bases and J by 4 bases, 1 base remained unmatched. The CDR3 loop spans 15 amino acids. The CDR3 DNA follows: TGTGCCAGCAGCTTAGCCCTAGCGGGGTACAATGAGCAGTTCTTC. Encoded protein: CASSLALAGYNEQFF.

CDR3 nucleotides: TGCGCCAGCAGCCAAGTAATGGGGACCGGGGAGCTGTTTTTT. Amino acids: CASSQVMGTGELFF. The chain joins TRBV4-1 to TRBJ2-2; unclear D gene. The CDR3 has 14 residues. Trimming stripped 1 base from V and 5 bases from J, with 8 bases between. Germline V gene lookup returns CDR1 MGHRA and CDR2 YSYEKL.

This clonotype was picked up a small number of times. The chain combines TRBV7-8 with TRBJ1-5; D is ambiguous. The germline V gene has CDR1 SGHVS and CDR2 FQNEAQ. The germline V and J ends were trimmed by 4 bases and 4 bases, with 8 bases remaining between them. CDR3 length: 13 residues. The CDR3 coding sequence is TGTGCCAGCAGCTCGGGTCGGAATCAGCCCCAGCATTTT. As protein: CASSSGRNQPQHF.

This clonotype was observed a few times. The chain carries TRBV14 and TRBJ1-1; D possibly corresponds to TRBD1 (6 bases). The germline V gene has CDR1 SGHDN and CDR2 FVKESK. The V and J ends lost 2 bases and 3 bases respectively, with 13 bases between them. The CDR3 spans 15 residues. CDR3 sequence reads: CASSQFDRTDTEAFF. Written as DNA, the CDR3 is TGTGCCAGCAGCCAATTCGACAGGACAGACACTGAAGCTTTCTTT.

As DNA, the CDR3 is TGTGCCACCAGCAGAACCGGGACTAGCCCAGATACGCAGTATTTT. It codes for CATSRTGTSPDTQYF. The chain couples TRBV15 to TRBJ2-3, with 9 bases that match TRBD2. The germline V gene has CDR1 LNHNV and CDR2 YYDKDF (reference sequence). Trimming cost V 2 bases and J 4 bases; bases outside gene matches: 4. The CDR3 has 15 amino acids. Filled out from reference TRBV15 and TRBJ2-3, the complete variable domain reads DAMVIQNPRYQVTQFGKPVTLSCSQTLNHNVMYWYQQKSSQAPKLLFHYYDKDFNNEADTPDNFQSRRPNTSFCFLDIRSPGLGDTAMYLCATSRTGTSPDTQYFGPGTRLTVL.

A note on this clonotype: This may arise from a read error, as a much more abundant clone is one base away. The V call is TRBV2, the J call TRBJ2-3, with D tentatively TRBD1 (5 bases). Trimming removed 8 bases from V and 5 bases from J, with 17 bases in between. The CDR3 covers 14 residues. The V gene's germline CDR1 is SNHLY and CDR2 FYNNEI. The CDR3 bases are TGTGCCAGCGCCCGACAGCCCCGCATAGATACGCAGTATTTT. Its protein is CASARQPRIDTQYF.

This clonotype has just a few counts. The chain links TRBV29-1 to TRBJ2-5, with a possible D match to TRBD1 (6 bases). Germline-derived CDR1 and CDR2 are SQVTM and ANQGSEA. The CDR3 loop spans 14 amino acids. The germline V and J ends were trimmed by 2 bases and 4 bases, with 14 bases remaining between them. In nucleotides, the CDR3 is TGCAGCGTTGAAATCAGGGGCATGAGAGAGACCCAGTACTTC. Its translation: CSVEIRGMRETQYF.

This clonotype appeared a few times. The chain uses TRBV4-2 and TRBJ2-1; 11 nucleotides line up with TRBD2. This CDR3 spans 17 amino acids. Per germline, CDR1 LGHNA and CDR2 YNFKEQ. V was pared by 4 bases and J by 6 bases, with 11 bases of the junction left unmatched. The CDR3 loop is CASSPLGETSGVNEQFF. For the CDR3, the DNA is TGTGCCAGCAGCCCCCTGGGGGAGACTAGCGGGGTCAATGAGCAGTTCTTC.

This clonotype was observed a few times. This chain joins TRBV12-3 or TRBV12-4 and TRBJ1-1; a possible D gene is TRBD1 (6 bases). Trimming took 4 bases from V and 0 from J, leaving 9 bases between them. CDR3 length: 14 residues. This CDR3 reads CASSSQGVNTEAFF. CDR3 DNA: TGTGCCAGCAGTTCACAGGGAGTGAACACTGAAGCTTTCTTT.

The chain couples TRBV7-6 to TRBJ2-7; D assignment may be TRBD1 or TRBD2 (5 bases each). Germline CDR1 reads SGHVS; CDR2 reads FNYEAQ. Trimming cost V 6 bases and J 3 bases, with 12 bases left between them. CDR3 length: 13 residues. In DNA, the CDR3 is TGTGCCAGCAGTCCCGTTGGGGGCTACGAGCAGTACTTC. It encodes CASSPVGGYEQYF.

The rearrangement links TRBV7-9 to TRBJ2-5, with a tentative D call TRBD1 (6 bases). The CDR3 sequence is 15 residues long. With 0 bases removed from V and 3 bases from J, the gap between germline ends came to 11 bases. Per the germline V gene, CDR1 is SEHNR and CDR2 is FQNEAQ (reference sequence). The CDR3: CASSLAQGPEETQYF. The DNA for the CDR3 is TGTGCCAGCAGCTTAGCCCAGGGGCCGGAAGAGACCCAGTACTTC.

The rearrangement uses TRBV4-3 and TRBJ2-2, with D perhaps given as TRBD1 or TRBD2 (5 bases each). V lost 3 bases to trimming and J lost 9 bases, with 20 bases between them. Germline V gene data show CDR1 as LGHNA and CDR2 as YSLEER. The CDR3 spans 16 residues. Here the CDR3 DNA reads TGCGCCAGCAGCCACCCCGGGACCCAATCCTGGAGGGAGCTGTTTTTT. It translates to CASSHPGTQSWRELFF.

This clonotype was seen a handful of times. The chain has TRBV9 and TRBJ2-5; D uncertain. The germline V gene has CDR1 SGDLS and CDR2 YYNGEE. The CDR3 runs 14 residues. With 0 bases removed from V and 4 bases from J, the gap between germline ends came to 10 bases. The CDR3 coding sequence is TGTGCCAGCAGCGTAGCTGGGTGGGGAGAGACCCAGTACTTC. This codes for CASSVAGWGETQYF.

J is TRBJ2-7 and V is TRBV5-1, with a weak D call TRBD1 (5 bases). CDR3 size: 12 residues. Germline CDR1 SGHRS, CDR2 YFSETQ. V was pared by 1 base and J by 6 bases, with 8 bases between. Written as DNA, the CDR3 is TGCGCCAGCAGCTTGCAAGGGGTCGAGCAGTACTTC. Encoded protein: CASSLQGVEQYF. The full variable domain, with the rest looked up from reference TRBV5-1 and TRBJ2-7, is KAGVTQTPRYLIKTRGQQVTLSCSPISGHRSVSWYQQTPGQGLQFLFEYFSETQRNKGNFPGRFSGRQFSNSRSEMNVSTLELGDSALYLCASSLQGVEQYFGPGTRLTVT.

This clonotype was counted at least ten times. The chain recombines TRBV12-3 or TRBV12-4 with TRBJ1-3; possibly TRBD1 for D (5 bases). The CDR3 has 14 residues. With 2 bases removed from V and 4 bases from J, the gap between germline ends came to 9 bases. The CDR3 here is CASSLTGGGNTIYF. In DNA, the CDR3 is TGTGCCAGCAGTTTAACAGGCGGAGGAAACACCATATATTTT.

This clonotype was seen a handful of times. The chain joins TRBV13 to TRBJ2-7; D not resolved. V was trimmed by 5 bases and J by 3 bases, leaving 11 bases between them. Germline V gene data show CDR1 as PRHDT and CDR2 as FYEKMQ (reference sequence). The CDR3 contains 13 residues. CDR3 residues: CASSPGRLYEQYF. DNA of the CDR3: TGTGCCAGCAGCCCAGGTAGGCTCTACGAGCAGTACTTC.

The V and J genes are TRBV20-1 and TRBJ2-3, with unresolved D. CDR3 length: 12 residues. Germline V CDR1 and CDR2: DFQATT, SNEGSKA (reference sequence). V lost 1 base and J lost 5, with 7 bases in between. The CDR3 spells CSARGTGDTQYF. The CDR3 DNA reads as TGCAGTGCTAGAGGAACTGGAGATACGCAGTATTTT.

This clonotype was seen just once. This chain joins TRBV7-8 and TRBJ2-3, with D uncertain. The germline CDR1 and CDR2 sequences are SGHVS and FQNEAQ. V was clipped by 1 base and J by 4 bases, with 6 bases between them. The CDR3 loop spans 13 amino acids. CDR3 region: CASSLDPADTQYF. CDR3 DNA sequence: TGTGCCAGCAGCTTAGACCCCGCAGATACGCAGTATTTT.

This clonotype appeared a few times. The gene calls are TRBV7-6 and TRBJ2-1; TRBD1 agrees at 10 bases. The germline V gene encodes CDR1 SGHVS and CDR2 FNYEAQ. Trimming removed 3 bases from V and 8 bases from J; junction bases left unmatched: 4. The CDR3 contains 14 residues. The CDR3 here is CASSLTGGVDEQFF. The DNA for the CDR3 is TGTGCCAGCAGCTTGACAGGGGGCGTCGATGAGCAGTTCTTC. The full variable domain, its missing parts supplied by reference TRBV7-6 and TRBJ2-1, is GAGVSQSPRYKVTKRGQDVALRCDPISGHVSLYWYRQALGQGPEFLTYFNYEAQQDKSGLPNDRFSAERPEGSISTLTIQRTEQRDSAMYRCASSLTGGVDEQFFGPGTRLTVL.